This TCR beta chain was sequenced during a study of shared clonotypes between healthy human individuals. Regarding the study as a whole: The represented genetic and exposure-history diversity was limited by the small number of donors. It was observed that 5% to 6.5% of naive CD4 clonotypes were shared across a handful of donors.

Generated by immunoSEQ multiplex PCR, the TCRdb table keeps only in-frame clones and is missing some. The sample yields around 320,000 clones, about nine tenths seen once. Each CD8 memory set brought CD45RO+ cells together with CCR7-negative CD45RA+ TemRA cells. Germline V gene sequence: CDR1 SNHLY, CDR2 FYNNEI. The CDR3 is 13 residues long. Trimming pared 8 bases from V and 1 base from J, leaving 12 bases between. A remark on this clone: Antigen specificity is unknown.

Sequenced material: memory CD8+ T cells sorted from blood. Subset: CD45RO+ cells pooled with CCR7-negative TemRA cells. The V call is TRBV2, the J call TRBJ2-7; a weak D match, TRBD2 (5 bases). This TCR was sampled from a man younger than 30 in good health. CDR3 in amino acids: CASGLANSYEQYF. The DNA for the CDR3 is TGTGCCAGCGGGCTAGCCAATTCCTACGAGCAGTACTTC.